This entry features one T cell receptor (beta chain) sequence. This CDR3 contains 17 residues. Germline CDR1 is GTSNPN and CDR2 is SVGIG (reference sequence). J lost 0 bases, V lost 5 bases, and 13 bases had no gene match. The data derive from a study of T cell changes during pregnancy in multiple sclerosis. TCRdb's copy holds only in-frame clones and misses some; the assay was immunoSEQ multiplex PCR. The sample has approximately 20,000 clones, roughly 90% seen once. The sample in question was CD8+ T cells from peripheral blood mononuclear cells, obtained in the third trimester of pregnancy. The receptor comes from a female donor in good health, enrolled as a control in a pregnancy study. The chain carries TRBV30 and TRBJ2-3; 8 nucleotides line up with TRBD2. For the CDR3, the DNA is TGTGCCTGGCTGATACCGGGACTAGGATTAAGCACAGATACGCAGTATTTT. It specifies CAWLIPGLGLSTDTQYF.